The clone carrying this TCR beta chain is a singleton in its sample. This sample was taken from a study of blood T cell repertoires in COVID-19. Study details: The study drew acute and convalescent COVID-19 samples from the United States, Italy and Spain. T cells, B-cell-depleted T cells, or PBMCs supplied cDNA or gDNA.

The CDR3 runs 18 residues. After removal of 5 bases from V and 3 bases from J, the junction contained 9 bases not matched to a gene. Germline V lookup: CDR1 PRHDT, CDR2 FYEKMQ (reference sequence). In terms of age and location, participants ranged from about 18 to 90 years and lived in fewer than 30 US areas. In the original analysis: How many nucleated cells were present was estimated from reference gene primer amplification. Data came from immunoSEQ multiplex PCR; TCRdb stores just in-frame clones and leaves some out. That table gives V, J and clone size, and the DNA gave D and trimming. The sample holds 350,000 to 400,000 clones, around 87% seen once.

The sequence was obtained from a man between 35 and 55 years old in a cohort exposed to, infected with or recovered from COVID-19 (not recorded which). The sequenced material came from PBMCs or T cells enriched from blood (not recorded which). V is TRBV13 and J is TRBJ1-6; 11 bases agree with TRBD1. The CDR3 DNA sequence: TGTGCCAGCAGCACGCGCCGGGACAGGGGGATCTATAATTCACCCCTCCACTTT. Protein product: CASSTRRDRGIYNSPLHF.